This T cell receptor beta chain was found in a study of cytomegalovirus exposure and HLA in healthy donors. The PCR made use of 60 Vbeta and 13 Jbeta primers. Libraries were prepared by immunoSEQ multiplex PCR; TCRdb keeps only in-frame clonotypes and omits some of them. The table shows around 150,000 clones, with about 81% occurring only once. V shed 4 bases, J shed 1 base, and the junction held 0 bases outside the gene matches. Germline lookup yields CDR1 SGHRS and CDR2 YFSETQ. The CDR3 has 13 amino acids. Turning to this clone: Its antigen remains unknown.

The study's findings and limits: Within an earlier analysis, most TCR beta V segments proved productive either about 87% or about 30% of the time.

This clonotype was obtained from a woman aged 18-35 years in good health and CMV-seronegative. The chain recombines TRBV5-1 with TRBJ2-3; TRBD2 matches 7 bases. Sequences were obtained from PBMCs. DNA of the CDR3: TGCGCCAGCAGCCGGGGGGGCACAGATACGCAGTATTTT. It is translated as CASSRGGTDTQYF.